This T cell receptor (beta chain) was profiled in a study of cytomegalovirus exposure and HLA in healthy donors. Study-level information: The early release's HLA-typed donors yielded about 85 million unique TCRs. General study points: In a later analysis, a genetic analysis reported fewer productive-TCR N-insertions in an Asian-associated ancestry cluster than the cohort average. In a later analysis, a missense DCLRE1C variant was linked to TCR beta V- and J-gene trimming. DRB1 showed the most TCR associations and HLA-C the fewest in a later analysis, as rates varied by HLA locus.

The PCR ran on 60 Vbeta and 13 Jbeta primers. The protocol was immunoSEQ multiplex PCR, while the TCRdb copy is restricted to in-frame clones and leaves out a portion. This sample's clone table lists about 34,000 clones. The CDR3 has 14 amino acids. Germline lookup yields CDR1 GTSNPN and CDR2 SVGIG (reference sequence). Trimming took 2 bases from V and 0 from J, leaving 10 bases between them. Points on this clone: Its cognate antigen is unknown.

The TCR sequence derives from a human donor in good health. The specimen sequenced was PBMCs. The chain couples TRBV30 to TRBJ1-2; D remains unclear. This chain's CDR3 is CAWSTPGTNYGYTF. The CDR3 DNA is TGTGCCTGGAGTACTCCCGGGACTAACTATGGCTACACCTTC. Drawing the rest from reference TRBV30 and TRBJ1-2, the complete variable domain is SQTIHQWPATLVQPVGSPLSLECTVEGTSNPNLYWYRQAAGRGLQLLFYSVGIGQISSEVPQNLSASRPQDRQFILSSKKLLLSDSGFYLCAWSTPGTNYGYTFGSGTRLTVV.